This record concerns one T cell receptor beta chain sequence. The sample originates from a study of blood T cell repertoires in COVID-19. Study context: The United States, Italy and Spain supplied acute and convalescent COVID-19 samples.

Clones were sequenced by immunoSEQ multiplex PCR, and TCRdb holds only the in-frame ones, with some missing. Of over 45,000 clones in the sample, around 91% were seen once. J gave up 6 bases and V 4 bases, and 5 bases lay outside the gene matches. Germline V gene sequence: CDR1 KGHSH, CDR2 LQKENI. The CDR3 contains 14 residues. This clonotype was sampled from a human donor in a cohort sampled during active COVID-19. Sequenced sample: peripheral blood. V is TRBV18 and J is TRBJ2-5; 10 bases are shared with TRBD2. In nucleotides, the CDR3 is TGTGCCAGCTCACAGAAGCGGGAGGGGAAGACCCAGTACTTC. Translated, it gives CASSQKREGKTQYF.